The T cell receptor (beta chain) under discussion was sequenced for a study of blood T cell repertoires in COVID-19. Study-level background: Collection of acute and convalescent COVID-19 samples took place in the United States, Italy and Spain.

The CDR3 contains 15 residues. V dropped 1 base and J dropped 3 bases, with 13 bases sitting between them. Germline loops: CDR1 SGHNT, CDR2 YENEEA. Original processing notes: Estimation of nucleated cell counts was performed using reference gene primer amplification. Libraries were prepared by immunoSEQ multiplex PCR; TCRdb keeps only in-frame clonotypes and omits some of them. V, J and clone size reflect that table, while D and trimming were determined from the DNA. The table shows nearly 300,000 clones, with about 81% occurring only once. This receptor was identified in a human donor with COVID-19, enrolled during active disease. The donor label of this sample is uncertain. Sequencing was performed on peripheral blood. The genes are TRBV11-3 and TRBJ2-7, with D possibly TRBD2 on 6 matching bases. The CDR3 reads CASSLGRGGDYEQYF. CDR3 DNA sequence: TGTGCCAGCAGCTTAGGGCGGGGCGGAGACTACGAGCAGTACTTC. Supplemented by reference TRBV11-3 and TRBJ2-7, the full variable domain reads EAGVVQSPRYKIIEKKQPVAFWCNPISGHNTLYWYLQNLGQGPELLIRYENEEAVDDSQLPKDRFSAERLKGVDSTLKIQPAELGDSAVYLCASSLGRGGDYEQYFGPGTRLTVT.